The 9 T cell receptor beta chains presented below share a single source sample, sequenced in a study of blood T cell repertoires in COVID-19. Assay used: immunoSEQ multiplex PCR; TCRdb lists only in-frame clones, some missing. The profile shows 150,000 to 200,000 clones, 65% to 85% of them singletons. The sequenced sample consisted of PBMCs or T cells enriched from blood (not recorded which). The receptors originated from a woman aged 55-69 years who had recovered from COVID-19.

The count of this clone is one. The chain has TRBV10-3 and TRBJ2-1; 13 bases align to TRBD2. The V and J ends lost 2 bases and 5 bases, in that order; junction bases with no gene match: 3. Germline lookup yields CDR1 ENHRY and CDR2 SYGVKD. CDR3 length: 16 amino acids. The CDR3 DNA reads TGTGCCATCAGTGAGGGACTAGCGGGAGCTCACAATGAGCAGTTCTTC. It yields the protein CAISEGLAGAHNEQFF.

The rearrangement uses TRBV5-8 and TRBJ1-4; 8 positions match TRBD1. Looked up from germline, CDR1 is SGHTS and CDR2 is YDEGEE. V shed 4 bases and J 1 base; nucleotides not matched to a gene: 6. The CDR3 is 16 amino acids. In nucleotides, the CDR3 is TGTGCCAGCAGCGCAGGGACAGGCTTAACTAATGAAAAACTGTTTTTT. Translating gives CASSAGTGLTNEKLFF.

This sequence joins TRBV27 and TRBJ1-4; weak D call: TRBD1 (5 bases). CDR3 size: 15 residues. The germline V gene encodes CDR1 MNHEY and CDR2 SMNVEV (reference sequence). The V end was cut by 5 bases, the J end by 8 bases, with 18 bases between. The CDR3 region has the DNA TGTGCCAGCAGTGGCTCTCGGGGGATTGGCGAAAAACTGTTTTTT. Its protein is CASSGSRGIGEKLFF.

This clone was counted a few times. V is TRBV7-3 and J is TRBJ2-7; 8 bases agree with TRBD1. Germline CDR1 is SGHTA and CDR2 is FQGTGA. J was trimmed by 2 bases and V by 8 bases; bases with no gene match: 8. The CDR3 is 14 residues long. DNA for the CDR3: TGTGCCAGCGCGGAACAGGGGGGTCCCTACGAGCAGTACTTC. The encoded protein is CASAEQGGPYEQYF.

The chain recombines TRBV28 with TRBJ1-2; D gene unclear. This CDR3 has 14 amino acids. Trimming stripped 3 bases from V and 3 bases from J, with 11 bases between. Germline V lookup: CDR1 MDHEN, CDR2 SYDVKM. The CDR3 DNA follows: TGTGCCAGCAGTTTCCGGCAGGCGTACTATGGCTACACCTTC. Encoded protein: CASSFRQAYYGYTF.

This chain joins TRBV5-1 and TRBJ1-2, with D possibly matching TRBD1 (6 bases). V was shortened by 0 bases and J by 7 bases, with 16 bases between the two germline ends. CDR1 and CDR2 (germline): SGHRS, YFSETQ. The length of the CDR3 is 15 residues. CDR3 region: CASSLGQANFRGYTF. Written as DNA, the CDR3 is TGCGCCAGCAGCTTGGGACAGGCAAATTTCCGTGGCTACACCTTC.

This clone was detected a few times. The rearrangement joins TRBV5-1 to TRBJ1-2; possible D gene TRBD1, 5 bases. The CDR3 is 13 amino acids. Germline V gene lookup returns CDR1 SGHRS and CDR2 YFSETQ. V was pared by 1 base and J by 3 bases, with 7 bases between. CDR3 coding DNA: TGCGCCAGCAGCTTGCAGACAGACTATGGCTACACCTTC. This encodes CASSLQTDYGYTF.

The V and J genes are TRBV5-4 and TRBJ2-5; 7 nucleotides agree with TRBD2. Trimming at V came to 7 bases and at J to 2 bases, leaving 5 bases not matched to a gene. Looked up from germline, CDR1 is SGHNT and CDR2 is YYREEE (reference sequence). The CDR3 runs to 13 residues. CDR3 loop: CASGAGYQETQYF. Here the CDR3 DNA reads TGTGCCAGCGGAGCGGGGTATCAAGAGACCCAGTACTTC.

This chain joins TRBV6-4 and TRBJ1-1; 11 nucleotides align to TRBD1. The CDR3 runs to 14 residues. Germline V gives CDR1 MRHNA, CDR2 SNTAGT. The V gene end was trimmed by 6 bases and the J gene end by 4 bases; junction bases not matched to a gene: 4. The CDR3: CASSPGTGGTEAFF. The CDR3 DNA reads TGTGCCAGCAGCCCCGGGACAGGGGGCACTGAAGCTTTCTTT.